This TCR beta chain was identified during a study of cytomegalovirus exposure and HLA in healthy donors. Study-wide points: Previously analyzed data showed that most TCR beta V segments were productive at a frequency of about 90% or about 30%.

As regards this clone: What it recognizes is unknown. The same CDR3 is also encoded by other DNA sequences in this sample.

Vbeta (60) and Jbeta (13) primers were used in the PCR. Only in-frame clones appear in the TCRdb table, and some are missing; sequencing was by immunoSEQ multiplex PCR. The sample carries some 130,000 clones, approximately 80% recorded once. The germline gives CDR1 SGDLS, CDR2 YYNGEE. This CDR3 spans 15 amino acids. Trimming left V 0 bases short and J 0 bases short, with 4 bases between. The chain recombines TRBV9 with TRBJ2-6; D ambiguous. Sample: PBMCs. This TCR came from a man aged 25-40 years in good health and CMV-seronegative. The CDR3 DNA is TGTGCCAGCAGCGTAGCGAGCTCTGGGGCCAACGTCCTGACTTTC. This translates into CASSVASSGANVLTF.